These 26 T cell receptor beta chains share one sample of origin, sequenced in a study of blood T cell repertoires in COVID-19. The repertoire was sequenced with immunoSEQ multiplex PCR; TCRdb's copy has only in-frame clones and lacks some. The table has about 360,000 clones, around 87% seen once. Sequencing was done on a sample of peripheral blood. These receptors all come from a human donor in a cohort sampled during active COVID-19.

The V call is TRBV30, the J call TRBJ1-5; D remains ambiguous. Germline CDR1 reads GTSNPN; CDR2 reads SVGIG (reference sequence). CDR3 length equals 15 residues. Trimming stripped 1 base from V and 2 bases from J, with 12 bases between. In nucleotides, the CDR3 is TGTGCCTGGAGTGCCAGGCTATATGGCAATCAGCCCCAGCATTTT. This sequence encodes CAWSARLYGNQPQHF.

The chain combines TRBV27 with TRBJ2-7; no clear D gene. Trimming stripped 2 bases from V and 3 bases from J, with 8 bases between. CDR3 length: 13 amino acids. Looked up from germline, CDR1 is MNHEY and CDR2 is SMNVEV (reference sequence). This chain's CDR3 is CASSLLGNYEQYF. The CDR3 nucleotides read TGTGCCAGCAGTTTACTGGGCAACTACGAGCAGTACTTC.

The chain employs TRBV24-1 and TRBJ2-1; tentatively, D is TRBD1 (6 bases). Trimming shortened V by 2 bases and J by 6 bases, and 10 bases separated the two germline ends. The CDR3 is made up of 14 amino acids. The V gene's germline CDR1 is KGHDR and CDR2 SFDVKD. CDR3 coding DNA: TGTGCCACCAGTGATTCGGACAGAAGCAATGAGCAGTTCTTC. Its protein product is CATSDSDRSNEQFF.

The chain has TRBV28 and TRBJ2-7; 7 bases are a match to TRBD2. With V trimmed by 2 bases and J by 1 base, 5 bases remained unmatched. Germline loops: CDR1 MDHEN, CDR2 SYDVKM. This CDR3 has 15 amino acids. CDR3 region: CASSLTGGVSYEQYF. The CDR3 DNA is TGTGCCAGCAGTTTAACGGGGGGAGTATCCTACGAGCAGTACTTC.

This clone was seen a few times. The rearrangement links TRBV6-5 to TRBJ2-3; 7 bases line up with TRBD2. The J segment lost 9 bases and the V segment lost 5 bases, leaving 8 bases of the junction unmatched. The CDR3 runs to 13 residues. Germline CDR1 and CDR2: MNHEY and SVGAGI. The CDR3 region has the DNA TGTGCCAGCAGTCCAACTGAGCGGGGAACGCAGTATTTT. Its protein product is CASSPTERGTQYF.

This clone is a singleton in its sample. The chain recombines TRBV9 with TRBJ2-7, with a possible D match to TRBD1 (6 bases). Trimming pared 0 bases from V and 3 bases from J, leaving 13 bases between. CDR3 length: 15 residues. CDR1 and CDR2 (germline): SGDLS, YYNGEE. The CDR3 nucleotides are TGTGCCAGCAGCGTAGGACAGGCCCTATTCTACGAGCAGTACTTC. Translating it yields CASSVGQALFYEQYF. Using reference TRBV9 and TRBJ2-7 for the parts outside the CDR3, the full variable domain is DSGVTQTPKHLITATGQRVTLRCSPRSGDLSVYWYQQSLDQGLQFLIQYYNGEERAKGNILERFSAQQFPDLHSELNLSSLELGDSALYFCASSVGQALFYEQYFGPGTRLTVT.

The chain combines TRBV19 with TRBJ1-5, with D unclear. Germline CDR1 LNHDA, CDR2 SQIVND (reference sequence). V lost 3 bases and J 0 bases, leaving 9 bases between the germline ends. The CDR3 runs 15 residues. DNA of the CDR3: TGTGCCAGTAGTATCGGAGGGTATAGCAATCAGCCCCAGCATTTT. Its protein product is CASSIGGYSNQPQHF.

V usage is TRBV9 and J usage is TRBJ1-2; TRBD1 agrees at 7 bases. The CDR3 is 12 residues long. The V and J ends lost 4 bases and 7 bases, in that order; junction bases with no gene match: 4. CDR1 and CDR2 (germline): SGDLS, YYNGEE. The CDR3 DNA follows: TGTGCCAGCAGCTCCAGGGGGTTTGGCTACACCTTC. Its protein is CASSSRGFGYTF.

This clone was picked up one time. The J gene is TRBJ2-5, the V gene TRBV28; 12 bases agree with TRBD2. The junction had 4 bases not matched to a gene; V was cut back by 10 bases and J by 7 bases. There are 12 residues in the CDR3. Germline V gives CDR1 MDHEN, CDR2 SYDVKM. DNA for the CDR3: TGTGCCATACAGACTAGCGGGGGGACCCAGTACTTC. Protein product: CAIQTSGGTQYF.

The genes are TRBV12-2 and TRBJ2-1; the tabulated D call, TRBD2, remains unverified against the DNA. TRBV12-2 is designated a pseudogene. This CDR3 has 14 amino acids. CDR3 DNA sequence: TGTGCAAGTCGCGGGGATAACCACGCGGGGGAGCAGTTCTTC. Its protein product is CASRGDNHAGEQFF.

CDR3 region: CASSGSLGQGEDTQYF. The CDR3 DNA is TGTGCCAGCAGCGGCTCGTTGGGACAGGGTGAAGATACGCAGTATTTT. The chain has TRBV9 and TRBJ2-3; TRBD1 agrees at 9 bases. The V and J ends lost 3 bases and 5 bases, in that order; junction bases with no gene match: 10. CDR1 is SGDLS, CDR2 YYNGEE, per germline. The CDR3 extends over 16 amino acids.

The DNA for the CDR3 is TGTGCCAGCAGCGTAGCCCCCCGGGGGGTGAACTATGGCTACACCTTC. Its protein product is CASSVAPRGVNYGYTF. The rearrangement joins TRBV9 to TRBJ1-2; perhaps TRBD1 as D (5 bases). CDR3 size: 16 residues. Trimming took 0 bases from V and 2 from J, leaving 14 bases between them. The germline CDR1 and CDR2 sequences are SGDLS and YYNGEE.

The J gene is TRBJ1-3, the V gene TRBV13; D gene ambiguous. There are 16 residues in the CDR3. Deletions cut 4 bases from V and 0 bases from J, with 13 bases between. Germline V gene data show CDR1 as PRHDT and CDR2 as FYEKMQ (reference sequence). The CDR3 here is CASSSPLERSGNTIYF. CDR3 nucleotide sequence: TGTGCCAGCAGCTCACCTTTAGAACGCTCTGGAAACACCATATATTTT. Combining the CDR3 with reference TRBV13 and TRBJ1-3 gives the whole variable domain AAGVIQSPRHLIKEKRETATLKCYPIPRHDTVYWYQQGPGQDPQFLISFYEKMQSDKGSIPDRFSAQQFSDYHSELNMSSLELGDSALYFCASSSPLERSGNTIYFGEGSWLTVV.

In this sample, this clone turned up a few times. V is TRBV6-4 and J is TRBJ1-2; 9 positions match TRBD1. This CDR3 comprises 15 residues. V trimming: 2 bases; J trimming: 4 bases; junction bases outside the gene matches: 5. Germline values: CDR1 MRHNA, CDR2 SNTAGT. CDR3 amino acids: CASSDEQGAFYGYTF. CDR3 in DNA: TGTGCCAGCAGTGACGAACAGGGGGCATTCTATGGCTACACCTTC.

The chain couples TRBV7-8 to TRBJ2-7; 7 bases are shared with TRBD1. V trimming: 5 bases; J trimming: 3 bases; junction bases outside the gene matches: 4. Germline values: CDR1 SGHVS, CDR2 FQNEAQ. The CDR3 is made up of 13 amino acids. DNA of the CDR3: TGTGCCAGCAGCCAAGGACAGGACTACGAGCAGTACTTC. Amino acids: CASSQGQDYEQYF.

The chain carries TRBV11-3 and TRBJ2-2; a weak D match, TRBD1 (6 bases). CDR3 length: 15 amino acids. Trimming stripped 5 bases from V and 1 base from J, with 11 bases between. CDR1 SGHNT and CDR2 YENEEA come from the germline V gene. CDR3 nucleotides: TGTGCCAGCAGCCCCTTACAGGGGAACACCGGGGAGCTGTTTTTT. Residues: CASSPLQGNTGELFF. The full variable domain, in which reference TRBV11-3 and TRBJ2-2 provide the parts outside the CDR3, is EAGVVQSPRYKIIEKKQPVAFWCNPISGHNTLYWYLQNLGQGPELLIRYENEEAVDDSQLPKDRFSAERLKGVDSTLKIQPAELGDSAVYLCASSPLQGNTGELFFGEGSRLTVL.

The chain is built from TRBV5-1 and TRBJ2-5; D gene uncertain. V lost 1 base and J 13 bases, leaving 20 bases between the germline ends. The CDR3 has 14 residues. The germline V gene has CDR1 SGHRS and CDR2 YFSETQ. The DNA of the CDR3 is TGCGCCAGCAGCTTGAAAAGATTCCAACCCCTACGGTACTTC. Translation: CASSLKRFQPLRYF.

The rearrangement links TRBV3-1 (or the pseudogene TRBV3-2) to TRBJ1-1; no firm D call. The CDR3 loop spans 13 amino acids. Trimming left V 0 bases short and J 12 bases short, with 14 bases between. Germline CDR1 and CDR2: LGHDT and YNNKEL (reference sequence). The CDR3 loop reads CASSQEVWSITFF. The CDR3 DNA follows: TGTGCCAGCAGCCAAGAGGTGTGGAGTATAACTTTCTTT.

The sample holds a few counts of this clone. This sequence joins TRBV5-1 and TRBJ1-1, with D unclear. Trimming took 0 bases from V and 8 from J, leaving 11 bases between them. Germline CDR1 is SGHRS and CDR2 is YFSETQ. CDR3 length equals 13 residues. The CDR3 DNA follows: TGCGCCAGCAGCTTGGAGCAGGCTGCAGAAGCTTTCTTT. Encoded protein: CASSLEQAAEAFF.

This chain uses TRBV20-1 with TRBJ2-3, with 9 bases matching TRBD2. The length of the CDR3 is 17 residues. The J segment lost 0 bases and the V segment lost 3 bases, leaving 10 bases of the junction unmatched. Germline V lookup: CDR1 DFQATT, CDR2 SNEGSKA (reference sequence). The CDR3 nucleotides read TGCAGTGCTAGTACCCCTATTACTAGCGGGAGCACAGATACGCAGTATTTT. It encodes CSASTPITSGSTDTQYF.

This clone was detected only once. The chain is built from TRBV3-1 (or the pseudogene TRBV3-2) and TRBJ2-7; D call uncertain. The CDR3 has 12 amino acids. The V end was cut by 2 bases, the J end by 9 bases, with 11 bases between. Germline loops: CDR1 LGHDT, CDR2 YNNKEL (reference sequence). The CDR3 protein is CASSQITRRQYF. The CDR3 bases are TGTGCCAGCAGCCAAATAACGCGGCGGCAGTACTTC.

The rearrangement uses TRBV9 and TRBJ2-4, with 7 bases aligning to TRBD2. V dropped 4 bases and J dropped 9; count of bases not matched to a gene: 25. CDR1 SGDLS and CDR2 YYNGEE come from the germline V gene. The CDR3 length is 19 residues. CDR3 nucleotides: TGTGCCAGCAGCCTTTCCAAAGAGAGGGTAGGGAGGGACCAGGGCATTCAGTACTTC. Amino acid sequence: CASSLSKERVGRDQGIQYF.

This rearrangement joins TRBV6-5 to TRBJ2-3; D might be TRBD1 (5 bases). The ends were cut back, 2 bases at V and 9 bases at J, with 12 bases in the middle. The length of the CDR3 is 13 residues. Germline lookup yields CDR1 MNHEY and CDR2 SVGAGI. CDR3 nucleotides: TGTGCCAGCAGTTACAGGACAACCGGAACGCAGTATTTT. As protein: CASSYRTTGTQYF.

The J gene is TRBJ1-2, the V gene TRBV5-4, with 9 bases lining up with TRBD1. The V and J ends lost 4 bases and 2 bases, in that order; junction bases with no gene match: 3. The CDR3 has 14 residues. Germline CDR1 reads SGHNT; CDR2 reads YYREEE (reference sequence). CDR3 sequence reads: CASSRGQGNYGYTF. CDR3 DNA: TGTGCCAGCAGCCGGGGACAGGGAAACTATGGCTACACCTTC.

As to this clone: One end of the junction varies from germline; a read error may be responsible. The rearrangement joins TRBV27 to TRBJ1-5, with a weak D call TRBD1 (6 bases). Germline-derived CDR1 and CDR2 are MNHEY and SMNVEV (reference sequence). The CDR3 is 12 amino acids. CDR3: CASSSPGVDWYF. The CDR3 bases are TGTGCCAGCAGTTCCCCAGGGGTGGACTGGTATTTT.

The chain carries TRBV7-6 and TRBJ2-1, with unresolved D. CDR1 and CDR2 (germline): SGHVS, FNYEAQ. Trimming took 5 bases from V and 7 from J, leaving 18 bases between them. The CDR3 contains 15 residues. The CDR3 protein is CASSLRSLQINEQFF. The CDR3, as DNA: TGTGCCAGCAGCCTCAGGTCCCTACAGATTAATGAGCAGTTCTTC.